Listed here are 24 T cell receptor beta chains from one sample, sequenced in a study of persistence of HIV-infected CD4 T cells. Cells were stimulated with CMV-infected fibroblast lysates at approximately 10 ug/mL. Sorted nonresponding memory CD4+ T cells were CD40L-negative, CD69-negative, CD45RO-high. These receptors are not linked to any known antigen. This was the immunoSEQ version 4 assay in survey mode. Sequenced by immunoSEQ multiplex PCR; TCRdb stores in-frame clones only, minus some. Of roughly 35,000 clones detected, approximately 80% appear once; the ten largest clones hold 1.5% to 2%. The sequencing used CD4+ T cells sorted from PBMCs after approximately 19-hour stimulation, collected from a patient who received antiretroviral therapy. The receptor source for this set is an adult man with HIV who was CMV-seropositive.

J is TRBJ2-6 and V is TRBV4-1, with TRBD2 as a possible D gene (5 bases). V was clipped by 0 bases and J by 0 bases, with 6 bases between them. Germline V gene lookup returns CDR1 MGHRA and CDR2 YSYEKL. This CDR3 has 16 amino acids. CDR3 sequence: CASSQETISGANVLTF. CDR3 in DNA: TGCGCCAGCAGCCAAGAGACTATCTCTGGGGCCAACGTCCTGACTTTC.

This clone was seen just once. The V gene is TRBV25-1, the J gene TRBJ2-2, with D possibly TRBD2 on 7 matching bases. V gave up 0 bases and J gave up 5 bases, with 13 bases separating them. The CDR3 length is 16 residues. The germline V gene has CDR1 MGHDK and CDR2 SYGVNS. This CDR3 is CASSEYGGARTGELFF. In nucleotides, the CDR3 is TGTGCCAGCAGTGAATATGGGGGGGCGCGGACCGGGGAGCTGTTTTTT.

This clone was detected once. V is TRBV3-1 (or the pseudogene TRBV3-2) and J is TRBJ1-4, with D perhaps matching TRBD1 (5 bases). The CDR3 runs to 17 residues. The germline CDR1 and CDR2 sequences are LGHDT and YNNKEL (reference sequence). Between the trimmed V and J ends, which lost 0 bases and 8 bases, there was a span of 19 bases. The chain's CDR3 is CASSQDQHTGRGEKLFF. Here the CDR3 DNA reads TGTGCCAGCAGCCAAGATCAACACACGGGGCGGGGGGAAAAACTGTTTTTT.

V usage is TRBV12-5 and J usage is TRBJ2-7; D ambiguous. This CDR3 is 18 amino acids long. Trimming shortened V by 0 bases and J by 1 base, and 19 bases separated the two germline ends. Germline assignment: CDR1 LGHNT and CDR2 FRNRAP. CDR3 nucleotides: TGTGCTAGTGGTTTGGTAATCGGTCGGACGTCGGATTCCTACGAGCAGTACTTC. Translation gives CASGLVIGRTSDSYEQYF.

V gene TRBV28 combines with J gene TRBJ1-6; 12 positions match TRBD1. With V trimmed by 5 bases and J by 9 bases, 5 bases remained unmatched. Germline assignment: CDR1 MDHEN and CDR2 SYDVKM. The CDR3 runs 15 residues. The CDR3 DNA reads as TGTGCCAGCAGTCCGGGACAGGGGGCAGTTTCACCCCTCCACTTT. Residues: CASSPGQGAVSPLHF.

The V and J genes are TRBV2 and TRBJ2-7, with 9 nucleotides matching TRBD1. The germline gives CDR1 SNHLY, CDR2 FYNNEI. The CDR3 consists of 12 residues. V gave up 8 bases and J gave up 5 bases; unmatched junction bases: 4. For the CDR3, the DNA is TGTGCCAGCGAGGGACAGGGCAACGAGCAGTACTTC. The encoded protein is CASEGQGNEQYF. The full variable domain, rest sourced from reference TRBV2 and TRBJ2-7, is EPEVTQTPSHQVTQMGQEVILRCVPISNHLYFYWYRQILGQKVEFLVSFYNNEISEKSEIFDDQFSVERPDGSNFTLKIRSTKLEDSAMYFCASEGQGNEQYFGPGTRLTVT.

This clone was picked up a small number of times. This sequence joins TRBV4-2 and TRBJ2-2; possibly TRBD1 for D (6 bases). Germline V lookup: CDR1 LGHNA, CDR2 YNFKEQ. The CDR3 sequence is 15 residues long. Trimming left V 4 bases short and J 4 bases short, with 13 bases between. The CDR3 sequence: CASSRDRTLTGELFF. The CDR3 region has the DNA TGTGCCAGCAGCCGCGACAGGACACTCACCGGGGAGCTGTTTTTT.

The chain has TRBV15 and TRBJ1-4; a weak D match, TRBD1 (6 bases). Germline-derived CDR1 and CDR2 are LNHNV and YYDKDF (reference sequence). Trimming took off 6 bases at V and 6 bases at J, with 20 bases between the two ends. The CDR3 loop spans 16 amino acids. CDR3 residues: CATRDRTGGVDEKLFF. The CDR3 DNA follows: TGTGCCACCAGGGATCGAACGGGGGGCGTTGATGAAAAACTGTTTTTT.

This clone has a single count. This chain joins TRBV27 and TRBJ2-3, with 9 bases identical to TRBD1. Unmatched junction bases numbered 4, after V lost 2 bases and J lost 4 bases. Germline CDR1 is MNHEY and CDR2 is SMNVEV (reference sequence). The CDR3 length is 15 residues. Written as DNA, the CDR3 is TGTGCCAGCAGTTTAACACAGGGGGCCGCAGATACGCAGTATTTT. This translates into CASSLTQGAADTQYF.

The CDR3 here is CASSPRLGNEKLFF. In DNA form, the CDR3 reads TGTGCCAGCAGTCCCAGACTCGGCAATGAAAAACTGTTTTTT. The V and J genes are TRBV2 and TRBJ1-4; no firm D call. Trimming took 5 bases from V and 5 from J, leaving 12 bases between them. This CDR3 is built from 14 residues. Germline CDR1 SNHLY, CDR2 FYNNEI.

V is TRBV18 and J is TRBJ2-3; 13 nucleotides agree with TRBD2. Germline CDR1 KGHSH, CDR2 LQKENI. The V segment lost 3 bases and the J segment 2 bases; nucleotides outside the gene matches: 11. The CDR3 totals 19 residues. CDR3 nucleotide sequence: TGTGCCAGCTCACCCCTAACGATGACTAGCGGGGGGTCCACAGATACGCAGTATTTT. Residues: CASSPLTMTSGGSTDTQYF. The entire variable domain, with the rest obtained from reference TRBV18 and TRBJ2-3, is as follows: NAGVMQNPRHLVRRRGQEARLRCSPMKGHSHVYWYRQLPEEGLKFMVYLQKENIIDESGMPKERFSAEFPKEGPSILRIQQVVRGDSAAYFCASSPLTMTSGGSTDTQYFGPGTRLTVL.

The chain joins TRBV28 to TRBJ1-5; 7 nucleotides line up with TRBD1. Germline V gene lookup returns CDR1 MDHEN and CDR2 SYDVKM. CDR3 length: 12 amino acids. After removal of 4 bases from V and 10 bases from J, the junction contained 4 bases not matched to a gene. Here the CDR3 DNA reads TGTGCCAGCAGTTCCGGGACAGCTCCCCAGCATTTT. Amino acids: CASSSGTAPQHF.

This clone was detected only a few times. The J gene is TRBJ2-7, the V gene TRBV3-1 (or the pseudogene TRBV3-2); 7 bases align to TRBD2. After removal of 3 bases from V and 6 bases from J, the junction contained 8 bases not matched to a gene. Germline V CDR1 and CDR2: LGHDT, YNNKEL (reference sequence). The CDR3 runs to 14 residues. The CDR3 DNA follows: TGTGCCAGCAGCCACGGCGGGGGAGTAAGCGAGCAGTACTTC. Encoded protein: CASSHGGGVSEQYF.

J is TRBJ1-6 and V is TRBV7-6, with a possible D match to TRBD1 (5 bases). Germline CDR1 reads SGHVS; CDR2 reads FNYEAQ. The length of the CDR3 is 16 residues. V dropped 0 bases and J dropped 11 bases, with 17 bases sitting between them. The CDR3 bases are TGTGCCAGCAGCTTAGCCCGGGACCTCAGCGGTACACCCCTCCACTTT. Its protein product is CASSLARDLSGTPLHF.

The rearrangement joins TRBV7-9 to TRBJ1-1; D is perhaps TRBD1 (5 bases). The germline CDR1 and CDR2 sequences are SEHNR and FQNEAQ (reference sequence). V lost 5 bases to trimming and J lost 0 bases, with 16 bases between them. The CDR3 is made up of 16 amino acids. DNA for the CDR3: TGTGCCAGCAGCCCCCGGGGCGGGCCAATGAACACTGAAGCTTTCTTT. Amino acids: CASSPRGGPMNTEAFF.

This clone was detected only once. The chain joins TRBV15 to TRBJ2-1, with D perhaps TRBD1 (5 bases). The germline V gene encodes CDR1 LNHNV and CDR2 YYDKDF (reference sequence). The CDR3 consists of 13 residues. Trimming took off 3 bases at V and 7 bases at J, with 10 bases between the two ends. As DNA, the CDR3 is TGTGCCACCAGCAGGATGACAGTTAATGAGCAGTTCTTC. Its translation is CATSRMTVNEQFF.

The chain couples TRBV10-3 to TRBJ2-7; D is possibly TRBD1 (5 bases). From germline, CDR1 is ENHRY and CDR2 SYGVKD. The CDR3 contains 14 residues. With 7 bases removed from V and 0 bases from J, the gap between germline ends came to 13 bases. Here the CDR3 reads CAIKRAGNSYEQYF. Written as DNA, the CDR3 is TGTGCCATCAAAAGGGCAGGGAACTCCTACGAGCAGTACTTC.

This chain uses TRBV18 with TRBJ2-1; D perhaps matches TRBD1 (5 bases). The germline V gene encodes CDR1 KGHSH and CDR2 LQKENI. This CDR3 is built from 18 residues. Trimming stripped 3 bases from V and 0 bases from J, with 18 bases between. CDR3 in amino acids: CASSPGRVLYSSYNEQFF. DNA for the CDR3: TGTGCCAGCTCACCGGGCAGGGTCCTTTATAGCTCCTACAATGAGCAGTTCTTC.

The chain joins TRBV19 to TRBJ1-5; possibly TRBD1 for D (6 bases). Germline V gene sequence: CDR1 LNHDA, CDR2 SQIVND (reference sequence). The CDR3 length is 15 residues. Trimming took off 4 bases at V and 5 bases at J, with 15 bases between the two ends. The CDR3 protein is CASSTRPTGDQPQHF. The CDR3 DNA sequence: TGTGCCAGTAGTACCCGTCCGACAGGAGATCAGCCCCAGCATTTT.

The chain joins TRBV7-2 to TRBJ1-1; the D is unclear. This CDR3 is built from 14 residues. From germline, CDR1 is SGHTA and CDR2 FQGNSA. Between the trimmed V and J ends, which lost 5 bases and 2 bases, there was a span of 12 bases. As DNA, the CDR3 is TGTGCCAGCAGCCCCCAGGCGAGAAACACTGAAGCTTTCTTT. Its protein product is CASSPQARNTEAFF. Full variable domain (remainder filled in from reference TRBV7-2 and TRBJ1-1): GAGVSQSPSNKVTEKGKDVELRCDPISGHTALYWYRQSLGQGLEFLIYFQGNSAPDKSGLPSDRFSAERTGGSVSTLTIQRTQQEDSAVYLCASSPQARNTEAFFGQGTRLTVV.

V and J are TRBV4-1 and TRBJ2-1, with 9 bases aligning to TRBD2. The CDR3 runs to 16 residues. Per germline, CDR1 MGHRA and CDR2 YSYEKL. The V segment lost 0 bases and the J segment 7 bases; nucleotides outside the gene matches: 7. Here the CDR3 DNA reads TGCGCCAGCAGCCAAGATGGGGCGGGGGGGCCGAATGAGCAGTTCTTC. This translates into CASSQDGAGGPNEQFF.

This clone came up a few times. The CDR3 spells CASSGDRGSNQPQHF. DNA of the CDR3: TGTGCCAGCAGTGGGGACAGGGGCAGCAATCAGCCCCAGCATTTT. The rearrangement joins TRBV2 to TRBJ1-5; the match to TRBD1 covers 10 bases. Unmatched junction bases numbered 1, after V lost 4 bases and J lost 1 base. Germline CDR1 SNHLY, CDR2 FYNNEI. The CDR3 covers 15 residues.

This chain joins TRBV3-1 (or the pseudogene TRBV3-2) and TRBJ2-3, with 13 positions matching TRBD2. Germline loops: CDR1 LGHDT, CDR2 YNNKEL (reference sequence). The CDR3 length is 16 residues. With 4 bases clipped from V and 1 base from J, the junction kept 2 bases outside the gene matches. CDR3 sequence: CASSPGTSGGTDTQYF. In nucleotides, the CDR3 is TGTGCCAGCAGCCCCGGGACTAGCGGGGGCACAGATACGCAGTATTTT.

This chain links TRBV24-1 with TRBJ2-2, with unresolved D. CDR3 length: 13 residues. The germline gives CDR1 KGHDR, CDR2 SFDVKD. Trimming pared 9 bases from V and 2 bases from J, leaving 9 bases between. CDR3 sequence reads: CATAPANTGELFF. For the CDR3, the DNA is TGTGCCACCGCGCCCGCTAACACCGGGGAGCTGTTTTTT.